A single sample is the source of the 26 T cell receptor beta chains below, sequenced in a study of tumor and adjacent non-tumor tissue in lung cancer. RNA was extracted from bulk tissue without any cell sorting. Distant lung tissue was collected more than 3 cm away from the tumor edge. TCRbeta libraries were built with three rounds of nested PCR, modified from ARM-PCR. TCRdb independently ran MiXCR on the multiplex PCR reads; one entry per CDR3 protein. The sample contains tens of thousands of distinct CDR3 sequences, over 60% of which appear only once. What was sequenced was distant non-tumor lung tissue. Receptor source: a man aged 70 or older with non-small cell lung cancer.

About this clonotype itself: Sequence at one end of the junction differs from germline and may be a read error. The rearrangement joins TRBV12-3 or TRBV12-4 to TRBJ2-1; tentatively, D is TRBD2 (5 bases). The CDR3 runs 16 residues. CDR3 amino acids: CASSDPHKRCYNEQIF. CDR3 DNA: TGTGCCAGCAGTGACCCTCACAAGCGGTGCTACAATGAGCAGATCTTC.

For this clonotype: This CDR3 is missing its conserved last phenylalanine or tryptophan, likely due to a read error. CDR3 coding DNA: TGTGCCTGCAGCCAAGTGCGCGGGAGCGACAATGAGCAGTTCTTA. Amino acid sequence: CACSQVRGSDNEQFL. J is TRBJ2-1 and V is TRBV4-2, with 7 bases fitting TRBD2. Germline V gives CDR1 LGHNA, CDR2 YNFKEQ. The CDR3 is made up of 15 amino acids.

Points on this clonotype: One junction end does not reproduce the germline sequence, and a read error may be involved. CDR3 sequence: CVSSKAGTEVYSSLHF. The CDR3, as DNA: TGTGTCAGCAGTAAAGCCGGGACGGAGGTTTATTCATCCCTCCACTTT. This chain connects TRBV6-5 to TRBJ1-6; D may be TRBD1 (5 bases). This CDR3 is 16 amino acids long. Germline lookup yields CDR1 MNHEY and CDR2 SVGAGI.

A note on this clonotype: This clone may be a read error of a much larger clone one base away. The rearrangement uses TRBV12-3 or TRBV12-4 and TRBJ2-5; no definite D call. This CDR3 is built from 14 residues. CDR3 in amino acids: CASSHFEYQETQNF. CDR3 DNA sequence: TGTGCCAGCAGTCACTTTGAGTACCAAGAGACCCAGAACTTC.

Remarks on this clonotype: The CDR3 does not end in the conserved phenylalanine or tryptophan, so this is likely a read error. This sequence joins TRBV10-2 and TRBJ2-3; a possible D gene is TRBD2 (6 bases). The CDR3 sequence is 15 residues long. Looked up from germline, CDR1 is WSHSY and CDR2 is SAAADI. The CDR3 DNA reads TGCGACAGCAGTGAGAGCGGCGGGAACACAGATACGCAGTATTTG. It yields the protein CDSSESGGNTDTQYL.

Notes on this clonotype: Mismatch with germline at one junction end may stem from a read error. The chain has TRBV11-2 and TRBJ1-6; 7 bases map to TRBD1. The CDR3 length is 15 residues. Germline CDR1 reads SGHAT; CDR2 reads FQNNGV. The CDR3: CASSTGTAYNSPLHF. The CDR3 DNA is TGTGCTAGCAGCACCGGGACAGCGTATAATTCACCCCTCCACTTT. Variable domain in full (rest from reference TRBV11-2 and TRBJ1-6): EAGVAQSPRYKIIEKRQSVAFWCNPISGHATLYWYQQILGQGPKLLIQFQNNGVVDDSQLPKDRFSAERLKGVDSTLKIQPAKLEDSAVYLCASSTGTAYNSPLHFGNGTRLTVT.

Regarding this clonotype: Possible read error: a much larger clone is one base away. The rearrangement joins TRBV5-1 to TRBJ1-1; no clear D gene. The CDR3 covers 13 residues. V lost 10 bases and J 4 bases, leaving 17 bases between the germline ends. Looked up from germline, CDR1 is SGHRS and CDR2 is YFSETQ. CDR3 sequence (DNA): TGCGCCGGTATGAATGACATATCCACTGAAGCTTTCTTT. This sequence encodes CAGMNDISTEAFF.

Comment on this clonotype: In this CDR3 the conserved last residue, phenylalanine or tryptophan, is missing, so a read error is likely. V and J are TRBV10-2 and TRBJ2-3; D remains unclear. Germline CDR1 reads WSHSY; CDR2 reads SAAADI. The CDR3 is 12 residues long. With 2 bases removed from V and 3 bases from J, the gap between germline ends came to 3 bases. DNA of the CDR3: TGCGCCAGCAGTGAGAATACAGATACGCAGTATATT. This translates into CASSENTDTQYI.

About this clonotype: The conserved final phenylalanine or tryptophan is absent from the CDR3, which likely points to a read error. The rearrangement uses TRBV28 and TRBJ1-4; D is ambiguous. Germline V gives CDR1 MDHEN, CDR2 SYDVKM. Deletions cut 5 bases from V and 2 bases from J, with 12 bases between. The CDR3 contains 15 residues. The CDR3 DNA follows: TGTGCCAGCAGTCACGGACTCCTCACTAATGAAAAACTGTTTTCT. This gives the protein CASSHGLLTNEKLFS.

This sequence joins TRBV6-2 or TRBV6-3 and TRBJ2-5; D tentatively reads TRBD1 or TRBD2 (5 bases each). The CDR3 is 16 residues long. Germline loops: CDR1 MNHEY, CDR2 SVGEGT. The germline V and J ends were trimmed by 2 bases and 10 bases, with 23 bases remaining between them. CDR3 protein: CASSYGQGTMGECQYF. The CDR3 DNA sequence: TGTGCCAGCAGTTACGGGCAGGGAACGATGGGGGAGTGCCAGTACTTC.

The sample holds one count of this clonotype. The CDR3 carries no conserved terminal phenylalanine or tryptophan, so it likely arises from a read error. The chain uses TRBV5-1 and TRBJ2-1, with D maybe TRBD2 (7 bases). Trimming left V 4 bases short and J 8 bases short, with 19 bases between. CDR1 is SGHRS, CDR2 YFSETQ, per germline. This CDR3 has 15 amino acids. As DNA, the CDR3 is TGCGCCAGCAGCGAAACTAGAGGGGGGGTGGATGAGCAGTTCTAC. Amino acids: CASSETRGGVDEQFY.

CDR3 in amino acids: CASSRSYGTYDSGANFLTF. For the CDR3, the DNA is TGTGCCAGCAGTCGCAGCTACGGGACGTATGACTCTGGGGCCAATTTCCTGACTTTC. V and J are TRBV28 and TRBJ2-6; D assignment may be TRBD1 or TRBD2 (5 bases each). CDR3 length equals 19 residues. Germline CDR1 MDHEN, CDR2 SYDVKM. V was clipped by 5 bases and J by 14 bases, with 34 bases between them.

This clonotype was recorded only once. The germline gene is not matched at one end of the junction; a read error may be the cause. The chain is built from TRBV5-4 and TRBJ2-5, with 7 bases matching TRBD2. Germline V CDR1 and CDR2: SGHNT, YYREEE (reference sequence). The CDR3 runs 14 residues. The CDR3: CAISALGRDYEQYF. As DNA, the CDR3 is TGTGCCATCAGCGCGCTCGGCAGGGACTACGAGCAGTATTTC.

As regards this clonotype: A much more abundant neighbour one base away suggests this may be a read error. The chain links TRBV28 to TRBJ1-4, with D possibly matching TRBD1 (5 bases). This CDR3 has 14 residues. The germline CDR1 and CDR2 sequences are MDHEN and SYDVKM. V lost 1 base and J lost 4, with 7 bases in between. The CDR3 spells CASSLYRFNEKLFF. The CDR3 DNA is TGTGCCAGCAGTTTATACAGGTTTAATGAAAAACTGTTTTTT. The entire variable domain, with the rest obtained from reference TRBV28 and TRBJ1-4, is as follows: DVKVTQSSRYLVKRTGEKVFLECVQDMDHENMFWYRQDPGLGLRLIYFSYDVKMKEKGDIPEGYSVSREKKERFSLILESASTNQTSMYLCASSLYRFNEKLFFGSGTQLSVL.

In the case of this clonotype: With a much larger clone just one base away, this may be a read error. V and J are TRBV25-1 and TRBJ1-2; 9 nucleotides agree with TRBD1. This CDR3 is 14 amino acids long. Per germline, CDR1 MGHDK and CDR2 SYGVNS. CDR3 in DNA: TGTGCCAGCAGTGATTCTGGACAGGGGAAGGGCTACATCTTC. This codes for CASSDSGQGKGYIF.

The chain carries TRBV6-2 or TRBV6-3 and TRBJ2-5; TRBD2 matches 9 bases. This CDR3 comprises 20 residues. After removal of 4 bases from V and 3 bases from J, the junction contained 21 bases not matched to a gene. The germline CDR1 and CDR2 sequences are MNHEY and SVGEGT. For the CDR3, the DNA is TGTGCCAGCAGTTCCATCAAGCTAGCGGGAACCGAACCCAAAAAAGAGACCCAGTACTTC. It yields the protein CASSSIKLAGTEPKKETQYF.

Notes on this clonotype: The junction shows a germline mismatch at one end, possibly a read error. The chain is built from TRBV6-2 or TRBV6-3 and TRBJ2-1; 11 bases map to TRBD2. Germline-derived CDR1 and CDR2 are MNHEY and SVGEGT. CDR3 length: 19 amino acids. The CDR3 spells CASRPAGTSGYSSYNEQFF. The CDR3 coding sequence is TGCGCCAGCAGACCAGCGGGGACTAGCGGTTACAGCTCCTACAATGAGCAGTTCTTC.

Notes on this clonotype: A read error is possible here, since a much larger clone lies one base away. V is TRBV20-1 and J is TRBJ2-7, with unresolved D. V gave up 2 bases and J gave up 1 base, with 9 bases separating them. Germline values: CDR1 DFQATT, CDR2 SNEGSKA (reference sequence). This CDR3 has 13 amino acids. The CDR3 coding sequence is TGCAGTGCTAGAAGCTCATTTTCCTACGAGCAGTACTTC. Translating gives CSARSSFSYEQYF.

Comments on this clonotype: A read error may produce the germline difference seen at one junction end. The chain has TRBV5-4 and TRBJ1-4, with a weak D call TRBD1 (6 bases). The germline V gene encodes CDR1 SGHNT and CDR2 YYREEE (reference sequence). This CDR3 spans 14 amino acids. CDR3 coding DNA: TGTACCAGCAGCTCCAGGGGAGCTAATGAAAAACTGTTTTTT. It specifies CTSSSRGANEKLFF.

In the case of this clonotype: A junction end diverges from the germline sequence, so it may reflect a read error. The chain joins TRBV20-1 to TRBJ1-1; D is unclear. In germline, CDR1 is DFQATT, CDR2 SNEGSKA (reference sequence). The CDR3 loop spans 11 amino acids. The CDR3, as DNA: TGCAGTGCTAGAGATCGGACCTGGGGTTCCTTT. Its protein product is CSARDRTWGSF.

This clonotype appeared once. The junction does not match germline at one end; this may be a read error. The gene calls are TRBV11-2 and TRBJ2-7, with TRBD1 matching over 8 bases. The germline gives CDR1 SGHAT, CDR2 FQNNGV. The CDR3 is 15 amino acids. In nucleotides, the CDR3 is TGTGCCAGCAGCTTATATCAGGGGGCCCACTACGAGCAGTACTTT. It encodes CASSLYQGAHYEQYF.

Points on this clonotype: A junction boundary mismatches the germline segment, possibly from a read error. V is TRBV29-1 and J is TRBJ2-5; D might be TRBD2 (5 bases). Germline assignment: CDR1 SQVTM and CDR2 ANQGSEA. The CDR3 extends over 14 amino acids. The CDR3 bases are TGCAGCGTGGGCCGGATAGGGAATGGGGAGACCCTGTATTTC. Translated: CSVGRIGNGETLYF.

On this clonotype: One end of the junction is discordant with germline, which a read error may explain. V gene TRBV6-1 combines with J gene TRBJ2-2, with 12 bases that match TRBD2. The CDR3 totals 15 residues. The germline V gene encodes CDR1 MNHNS and CDR2 SASEGT. The CDR3 DNA is TGTGCCAGTAGTCGACTAGCGGGAGCCACCGGGGTGCTGTTTTTT. This translates into CASSRLAGATGVLFF.

V is TRBV11-2 and J is TRBJ2-5, with a tentative D call TRBD1 (5 bases). The CDR3 runs 15 residues. V was shortened by 5 bases and J by 2 bases, with 15 bases between the two germline ends. Germline values: CDR1 SGHAT, CDR2 FQNNGV. The CDR3 coding sequence is TGTGCCAGCAGCCCCCTGACAGTTGGGCAAGAGACCCAGTACTTC. Translated: CASSPLTVGQETQYF.

This clonotype was observed a handful of times. The chain links TRBV11-3 to TRBJ1-1; TRBD1 agrees at 7 bases. Germline values: CDR1 SGHNT, CDR2 YENEEA. The CDR3 contains 16 residues. The trim removed 4 bases at V and 7 bases at J, leaving 15 bases unmatched. CDR3 nucleotide sequence: TGTGCCAGCAGCTCACGGGACAGAACTCTGAAAAATGAAGCTTTCTTT. Translation: CASSSRDRTLKNEAFF.

About this clonotype: The germline gene is not matched at one end of the junction; a read error may be the cause. The chain employs TRBV5-6 and TRBJ2-7; D is perhaps TRBD1 or TRBD2 (5 bases each). CDR1 SGHDT and CDR2 YYEEEE come from the germline V gene. The length of the CDR3 is 16 residues. CDR3 sequence (DNA): TGCGCCAGCAGCTCCGTTGTCCGGTACAGGACTTACGAGCAGTACTTC. This encodes CASSSVVRYRTYEQYF.